This T cell receptor (beta chain) comes out of a study of beta chain features in type 1 diabetes (dated by TCRdb to 2016 to 2019). Looking at the study overall: Mean age, gender distribution, total cell number and subset yield were not different between patients and healthy donors. A total of about 100 million sorted cells were examined across all samples, and RNA yield correlated strongly with the number of cells per subset. The study compared the TCRB repertoires of sorted circulating CD4+ T cell subsets in recently diagnosed type 1 diabetes patients with those in matched healthy donors. Regulatory and stem cell-like memory subsets were obtained from only 8 patients and about 8 healthy donors, while naive and central memory subsets were obtained from all 30 or so donors.

What the research found in general, with its limitations: Because cDNA was sequenced instead of genomic DNA, activated cells with high expression could be over-represented, although the groups did not differ in activation or CD3 levels. In all four CD4+ subsets, TCRB CDR3 length was moderately but significantly shorter in type 1 diabetes patients. Fewer insertions and more nucleotide deletions at VDJ recombination sites were observed in patients with type 1 diabetes, implying thymic rearrangement abnormalities. Naive, central memory and regulatory TCRB repertoires appeared to be more similar among patients than among healthy donors. PCR might favor shorter templates, but patient and control samples were amplified and corrected together, so any skew would affect both groups equally. Because small numbers of individuals were included in the HLA sub-analyses, any influence of HLA type on TCRB rearrangement was left unresolved.

The entire isolated RNA was reverse transcribed using the High Capacity cDNA Reverse Transcription Kit, and thus expressed TCRB transcripts were sequenced. Deep immunoSEQ sequencing was performed on naive, central memory and regulatory T cell samples, with an average of roughly 3.6 million total reads per sample. Sorted cells were lysed in RLT buffer and RNA was extracted with DNase-treated RNeasy Micro or Mini kits, depending on cell number. Each cell subset was processed separately to prevent cross-contamination, with patient and healthy donor samples processed together. TCRB sequences were amplified from cDNA with the immunoSEQ multiplex PCR, producing 87-bp fragments spanning the CDR3 region. Amplicons were sequenced on the Illumina HiSeq platform. On the study's bioinformatics: PCR bias was corrected computationally using synthetic template baselines, and reads within Hamming distance 2 were collapsed, with unmergeable singletons discarded. Reads were aligned to IMGT to assign V, D and J genes, CDR3 length, and insertions or deletions at six rearrangement sites. Clonotype counts were normalized to sorted cell number within each subset before computing true diversity and Gini coefficients with the tcR R package. Repertoire sharing was quantified using the overlap coefficient calculated on TCRB nucleotide sequences. TCRdb obtained this table from immuneACCESS and retained in-frame rearrangements with V and J assigned. These tables miss some clones; where compared with another copy, unresolved V genes account for less than half of the shortfall, and the remainder is unexplained. V and J calls and clone size are copied from that table; D and trimming were computed from the DNA. The sample yields around 200,000 clones; 10% to 15% were counted once. Approximately 0.62% of the sample is held by the ten biggest clonotypes.

Each donor gave one peripheral blood draw, roughly 110 mL on average, collected into heparinised tubes. Using a panel that included CD45RO, CCR7, CD25, CD127, CD95 and CD27, naive, central memory, regulatory and stem cell-like memory CD4+ T cells were sorted on a BD FACSAria II. All sorted populations exceeded 95% purity. PBMCs were isolated right away by Lymphoprep density gradient centrifugation and were stained directly, without culture. So that batch effects would be minimized, each experiment stained and sorted samples in pairs, pairing one healthy donor with one patient. A word on this clone: The target of this receptor is not known. No qualities accompany the bases; no much larger clone lies one base away.

The sequence came from a woman between 18 and 30 years old in good health. Sequenced material: central memory CD4+ T cells from blood.

The CDR3 is CASSSPGQRKKEAFF. In nucleotides, the sequence is TGTGCCAGCAGCTCCCCCGGACAGAGAAAAAAAGAAGCTTTCTTT. The sequence links TRBV7-2 to TRBJ1-1; the D gene is perhaps TRBD1, from 6 matching bases. The junction carries 20 bases between V and J, which are trimmed by 4 bases and 8 bases respectively. CDR3 length: 15 amino acids, cysteine to phenylalanine. The read is trimmed to its CDR3 DNA, 45 bases read in frame from base 1. CDR1 and CDR2 are drawn from the germline V gene: SGHTA, FQGNSA.